Each of the 5 T cell receptor beta chains below was sequenced from the same sample in a study of blood T cell repertoires in COVID-19. Method: immunoSEQ multiplex PCR; TCRdb's copy keeps in-frame clones and lacks some. The sample has 430,000 or so clones, 70% to 90% seen once; the top ten hold roughly 0.87%. The specimen sequenced was peripheral blood. The origin of the receptors is a man aged 18 to 30 with COVID-19, enrolled during active disease.

There are many counts of this clone. J is TRBJ1-6 and V is TRBV19; D not certain. The CDR3 loop spans 14 amino acids. Trimming shortened V by 5 bases and J by 6 bases, and 11 bases separated the two germline ends. CDR1 is LNHDA and CDR2 is SQIVND in the germline V gene (reference sequence). The CDR3 sequence: CASSGRGTNSPLHF. CDR3 bases: TGTGCCAGTAGTGGGCGGGGAACTAATTCACCCCTCCACTTT.

The chain joins TRBV25-1 to TRBJ2-3, with 9 bases matching TRBD2. The ends lost 2 bases at V and 1 base at J; junction bases unmatched: 4. This CDR3 has 16 amino acids. Germline V gene sequence: CDR1 MGHDK, CDR2 SYGVNS. CDR3 region: CASSEASGIGTDTQYF. The DNA of the CDR3 is TGTGCCAGCAGTGAAGCTAGCGGGATCGGCACAGATACGCAGTATTTT.

The chain is built from TRBV4-1 and TRBJ2-1; 12 bases are shared with TRBD2. The germline gives CDR1 MGHRA, CDR2 YSYEKL. This CDR3 has 15 residues. J was trimmed by 4 bases and V by 4 bases; bases with no gene match: 2. The CDR3: CASSPGTSGYNEQFF. The CDR3 nucleotides are TGCGCCAGCAGCCCTGGGACTAGCGGGTACAATGAGCAGTTCTTC.

The chain links TRBV27 to TRBJ2-7, with 12 nucleotides matching TRBD1. Germline-derived CDR1 and CDR2 are MNHEY and SMNVEV (reference sequence). Trimming cost V 7 bases and J 5 bases; bases outside gene matches: 18. This CDR3 is 18 amino acids long. The CDR3 DNA sequence: TGTGCCAGCACCTCCCCCTTGGGGGGACAGGGGGCTTCCAACGAGCAGTACTTC. It encodes CASTSPLGGQGASNEQYF.

This chain connects TRBV14 to TRBJ2-4; unclear D gene. Germline CDR1 is SGHDN and CDR2 is FVKESK. This CDR3 contains 14 residues. Trimming stripped 3 bases from V and 5 bases from J, with 11 bases between. The CDR3 DNA is TGTGCCAGCAGCCACTTAAAGCGTGAAAACATTCAGTACTTC. Amino acids: CASSHLKRENIQYF.